This paragraph reports one T cell receptor beta chain. Some clones are missing from TCRdb's copy, which holds only in-frame ones; the method was immunoSEQ multiplex PCR. This sample has about 100,000 clones, with approximately 96% found just once. This record comes from a study of technical replicates of blood from a few donors. V was cut by 0 bases and J by 5 bases, with 8 bases left in between. The length of the CDR3 is 13 residues. The V gene's germline CDR1 is SGDLS and CDR2 YYNGEE. This chain links TRBV9 with TRBJ1-1, with a tentative D call TRBD1 (6 bases). The sequenced material came from T cells isolated from PBMCs. This TCR was sampled from a human donor in good health. CDR3 nucleotide sequence: TGTGCCAGCAGCGTAGGGGGGCGAACTGAAGCTTTCTTT. Protein sequence: CASSVGGRTEAFF. The full variable domain, rest sourced from reference TRBV9 and TRBJ1-1, is DSGVTQTPKHLITATGQRVTLRCSPRSGDLSVYWYQQSLDQGLQFLIQYYNGEERAKGNILERFSAQQFPDLHSELNLSSLELGDSALYFCASSVGGRTEAFFGQGTRLTVV.